These 25 T cell receptor beta chains share one sample of origin, sequenced in a study of blood T cells in healthy people across ages. Using a J-beta primer mix together with a sample-barcoded 5' primer, a second PCR was run for about 6 to 11 cycles. From the 5' RACE reads, TCRdb called clonotypes with MiXCR, one entry per CDR3 protein. Seen here are approximately 790,000 distinct CDR3 sequences, 62% observed once, and the top ten hold around a quarter. The source material was blood. These receptors all come from a man between 25 and 39 years old in good health.

The chain combines TRBV4-1 with TRBJ2-5, with unresolved D. This CDR3 has 13 residues. From germline, CDR1 is MGHRA and CDR2 YSYEKL. V lost 2 bases, J lost 5 bases, and 9 bases lay in between. CDR3 bases: TGCGCCAGCAGCCAAACGGCCCTGGAGACCCAGTACTTC. Encoded protein: CASSQTALETQYF.

This CDR3 reads CASSQAMDYEQYF. The DNA of the CDR3 is TGCGCCAGCAGCCAAGCGATGGACTACGAGCAGTACTTC. The genes are TRBV4-3 and TRBJ2-5; D unresolved. The J call is in doubt because the DNA end fits TRBJ2-7 better. The CDR3 extends over 13 amino acids. CDR1 is LGHNA, CDR2 YSLEER, per germline.

V and J are TRBV9 and TRBJ2-1; TRBD2 aligns across 7 bases. The germline V gene encodes CDR1 SGDLS and CDR2 YYNGEE. The CDR3 covers 14 residues. V dropped 3 bases and J dropped 2; count of bases not matched to a gene: 2. The CDR3 loop is CASSGAGTYNEQFF. The CDR3 DNA reads TGTGCCAGCAGCGGAGCGGGAACCTACAATGAGCAGTTCTTC.

This chain links TRBV7-9 with TRBJ2-5; D is perhaps TRBD1 or TRBD2 (6 bases each). The end of the DNA aligns better with TRBJ2-7, so the J call may be wrong. The CDR3 consists of 16 residues. CDR1 is SEHNR, CDR2 FQNEAQ, per germline (reference sequence). For the CDR3, the DNA is TGTGCCAGCAGCCCAACCGGGGGCCCAAACTACGACGAGCAGTACTTC. Its protein product is CASSPTGGPNYDEQYF.

The chain carries TRBV27 and TRBJ2-5; 8 bases agree with TRBD2. The junction had 11 bases not matched to a gene; V was cut back by 2 bases and J by 9 bases. CDR1 is MNHEY and CDR2 is SMNVEV in the germline V gene (reference sequence). The CDR3 loop spans 15 amino acids. The CDR3 loop is CASSLSSGDSGAQYF. The DNA for the CDR3 is TGTGCCAGCAGTTTAAGTAGCGGGGATTCGGGGGCCCAGTACTTC.

V is TRBV19 and J is TRBJ1-2, with a tentative D call TRBD1 (6 bases). Per germline, CDR1 LNHDA and CDR2 SQIVND (reference sequence). V was clipped by 10 bases and J by 1 base, with 10 bases between them. The CDR3 loop spans 12 amino acids. CDR3 region: CATLDSNYGYTF. The CDR3 DNA sequence: TGTGCCACCCTGGACAGTAACTATGGCTACACCTTC.

This clonotype showed up just once. The CDR3 nucleotides are TGTGCCAGCAGCGCCCCGTCCCGGGACTACCCCACAGATACGCAGTATTTT. Its protein product is CASSAPSRDYPTDTQYF. This chain uses TRBV9 with TRBJ2-3; 7 bases are a match to TRBD2. The CDR3 is 17 amino acids. The germline V gene encodes CDR1 SGDLS and CDR2 YYNGEE. V was clipped by 3 bases and J by 2 bases; unmatched bases: 12.

The V gene is TRBV6-6, the J gene TRBJ1-2; D remains unclear. This CDR3 region has 13 residues. V lost 7 bases and J 2 bases, leaving 11 bases between the germline ends. Germline V gene lookup returns CDR1 MNHNY and CDR2 SVGAGI (reference sequence). The CDR3 DNA follows: TGTGCCAGCACACCACTATCAAACTATGGCTACACCTTC. Its translation: CASTPLSNYGYTF.

V gene TRBV4-2 combines with J gene TRBJ2-7, with a possible D match to TRBD2 (6 bases). The CDR3 length is 14 residues. V gave up 4 bases and J gave up 2 bases, with 12 bases separating them. Germline V CDR1 and CDR2: LGHNA, YNFKEQ. In DNA, the CDR3 is TGTGCCAGCAGCCCGGCCAGGAGGGCCTACGAGCAGTACTTC. Translating it yields CASSPARRAYEQYF.

The rearrangement uses TRBV7-3 and TRBJ1-1; perhaps TRBD1 as D (5 bases). Germline V gene sequence: CDR1 SGHTA, CDR2 FQGTGA. The CDR3 totals 14 residues. Deletions cut 2 bases from V and 0 bases from J, with 7 bases between. The CDR3 spells CASSLSGLNTEAFF. The CDR3 DNA reads TGTGCCAGCAGCTTATCAGGGTTGAACACTGAAGCTTTCTTT. The complete variable domain, with remaining parts taken from reference TRBV7-3 and TRBJ1-1, reads GAGVSQTPSNKVTEKGKYVELRCDPISGHTALYWYRQSLGQGPEFLIYFQGTGAADDSGLPNDRFFAVRPEGSVSTLKIQRTERGDSAVYLCASSLSGLNTEAFFGQGTRLTVV.

This clonotype occurred a few times. In DNA form, the CDR3 reads TGTGCCAGCAGTTCCCCCAGCCAAGAGACCCAGTACTTC. Its protein product is CASSSPSQETQYF. The chain employs TRBV12-3 or TRBV12-4 and TRBJ2-5; unclear D gene. V was clipped by 4 bases and J by 1 base, with 7 bases between them. The CDR3 extends over 13 amino acids.

V usage is TRBV28 and J usage is TRBJ1-5; 10 bases are a match to TRBD1. The V segment lost 1 base and the J segment 5 bases; nucleotides outside the gene matches: 11. The CDR3 sequence is 18 residues long. From germline, CDR1 is MDHEN and CDR2 SYDVKM. This CDR3 is CASSLSPGLGTGDQPQHF. As DNA, the CDR3 is TGTGCCAGCAGTTTATCCCCAGGTTTGGGGACAGGGGATCAGCCCCAGCATTTT.

The rearrangement uses TRBV12-3 or TRBV12-4 and TRBJ2-3; D might be TRBD1 or TRBD2, each matching 5 bases. The V gene lost 6 bases and the J gene lost 0 bases, with 16 bases spanning the gap. There are 16 residues in the CDR3. The CDR3 loop is CASRQYGTASTDTQYF. CDR3 bases: TGTGCCAGCAGACAGTACGGGACGGCTAGCACAGATACGCAGTATTTT.

The chain carries TRBV7-2 and TRBJ1-4; 10 bases are a match to TRBD1. This CDR3 has 14 amino acids. The germline CDR1 and CDR2 sequences are SGHTA and FQGNSA. The trim removed 9 bases at V and 6 bases at J, leaving 7 bases unmatched. CDR3 DNA: TGTGCCAGTAGACAGGGGGCGAGATATGAAAAACTGTTTTTT. It is translated as CASRQGARYEKLFF.

The sample holds one count of this clonotype. V usage is TRBV24-1 and J usage is TRBJ2-5, with a tentative D call TRBD2 (6 bases). This CDR3 comprises 16 residues. Trimming shortened V by 5 bases and J by 5 bases, and 20 bases separated the two germline ends. Germline CDR1 and CDR2: KGHDR and SFDVKD. The CDR3 DNA reads as TGTGCCACCAGTGGCCGTCTAGCGTCAAGATGGGAGACCCAGTACTTC. Residues: CATSGRLASRWETQYF.

This chain connects TRBV6-1 to TRBJ2-5, with TRBD2 identical over 13 bases. Germline V lookup: CDR1 MNHNS, CDR2 SASEGT. This CDR3 has 17 residues. V dropped 5 bases and J dropped 5; count of bases not matched to a gene: 11. The CDR3 DNA is TGTGCCAGCAGTCCCCGGGGACTAGCGGGGAAGACGGAGACCCAGTACTTC. Its protein is CASSPRGLAGKTETQYF.

This clonotype was observed a handful of times. The chain carries TRBV7-2 and TRBJ2-3, with D possibly called TRBD1 or TRBD2 (5 bases each). Germline V gene sequence: CDR1 SGHTA, CDR2 FQGNSA. V lost 1 base to trimming and J lost 2 bases, with 10 bases between them. The CDR3 runs 15 residues. The CDR3 DNA reads TGTGCCAGCAGCTTAGTGCGAGGGACCACAGATACGCAGTATTTT. Its protein product is CASSLVRGTTDTQYF.

The rearrangement links TRBV10-3 to TRBJ1-1; 7 bases are a match to TRBD1. The CDR3 is 13 amino acids. CDR1 and CDR2 (germline): ENHRY, SYGVKD. The V segment lost 9 bases and the J segment 4 bases; nucleotides outside the gene matches: 8. The CDR3 is CAIKTGSGTEAFF. The CDR3 DNA reads TGTGCCATTAAGACAGGGAGTGGCACTGAAGCTTTCTTT.

The chain has TRBV4-3 and TRBJ2-7; D is unclear. CDR3 length: 15 residues. The V and J ends lost 1 base and 3 bases respectively, with 13 bases between them. Germline V CDR1 and CDR2: LGHNA, YSLEER. The CDR3 DNA is TGCGCCAGCAGCCAAGCAAGGGATTTGGGCTACGAGCAGTACTTC. As protein: CASSQARDLGYEQYF.

The chain employs TRBV19 and TRBJ2-5, with D unclear. V lost 4 bases, J lost 0 bases, and 9 bases lay in between. The CDR3 contains 14 residues. Germline lookup yields CDR1 LNHDA and CDR2 SQIVND (reference sequence). DNA for the CDR3: TGTGCCAGTAGTACGACGGCGTACCAAGAGACCCAGTACTTC. This translates into CASSTTAYQETQYF.

The chain couples TRBV27 to TRBJ2-7; a weak D match, TRBD2 (6 bases). Matching the DNA end better, TRBJ2-1 makes the J call doubtful. The germline CDR1 and CDR2 sequences are MNHEY and SMNVEV (reference sequence). This CDR3 has 16 residues. As DNA, the CDR3 is TGTGCCAGCAGTTTAGGTGTAGGCGGGTGGGGGGATGAGCAGTTCTTC. Encoded protein: CASSLGVGGWGDEQFF.

This clonotype has just a few counts. V usage is TRBV15 and J usage is TRBJ1-2, with 7 positions matching TRBD1. This CDR3 comprises 15 residues. Germline assignment: CDR1 LNHNV and CDR2 YYDKDF (reference sequence). Trimming at V came to 3 bases and at J to 6 bases, leaving 10 bases not matched to a gene. CDR3 nucleotides: TGTGCCACCAGCAGCCTCAGAGGGGGCGGGGATGGCTACACCTTC. Its protein is CATSSLRGGGDGYTF.

A remark on this clonotype: Mismatch with germline at one junction end may stem from a read error. The J gene is TRBJ2-1, the V gene TRBV2, with 7 bases identical to TRBD1. The CDR3 is made up of 15 amino acids. Per germline, CDR1 SNHLY and CDR2 FYNNEI. The CDR3 loop reads CASSPRDSYSNEQFF. DNA of the CDR3: TGCGCCAGCAGTCCTCGGGACAGTTACAGCAATGAGCAGTTCTTC.

The chain joins TRBV6-1 to TRBJ2-7; 8 bases align to TRBD1. V shed 6 bases and J 3 bases; nucleotides not matched to a gene: 10. Per the germline V gene, CDR1 is MNHNS and CDR2 is SASEGT. CDR3 length equals 15 residues. CDR3 DNA sequence: TGTGCCAGCAGCAAGGACAGGGACGGAAACTACGAGCAGTACTTC. Amino acid sequence: CASSKDRDGNYEQYF.

The gene calls are TRBV6-2 or TRBV6-3 and TRBJ2-3; D remains ambiguous. This CDR3 spans 12 amino acids. The V end was cut by 6 bases, the J end by 4 bases, with 8 bases between. Germline lookup yields CDR1 MNHEY and CDR2 SVGEGT. The CDR3 region has the DNA TGTGCCAGCAGCGCGAACGCAGATACGCAGTATTTT. It translates to CASSANADTQYF.